This section outlines one TCR beta chain sequence together with its context. The data belong to a study of OX40 agonist ivuxolimab in advanced cancers. Whole-study context: Three individuals attained partial responses, comprising one hepatocellular carcinoma case and two cutaneous melanoma cases.

The data were produced by immunoSEQ multiplex PCR, yet TCRdb's version contains in-frame clones alone and is incomplete. Among around 50,000 clones listed, around nine tenths were seen once. The sample consisted of CD4+ or CD8+ T cells sorted from blood, taken in a trial of the OX40 agonist ivuxolimab. The source is an adult with an advanced solid tumor such as melanoma, head and neck, liver or kidney cancer.

CDR3 loop: CASSKDKGYEQYF. As DNA, the CDR3 is TGTGCCAGCAGCAAGGACAAGGGGTACGAGCAGTACTTC. The genes are TRBV21-1 and TRBJ2-7; no check of the table's D call, TRBD1, against the DNA was made. TRBV21-1 is designated a pseudogene. The CDR3 length is 13 residues.